Included here is one T cell receptor beta chain sequence, with context. The data are from a study of identical twins. V shed 2 bases and J 5 bases; nucleotides not matched to a gene: 8. CDR3 length: 16 amino acids. Per germline, CDR1 KGHSH and CDR2 LQKENI. TCRdb recomputed calls from the 5' RACE reads with MiXCR, one row per CDR3 protein. The sample consists of 1.5 million or so distinct CDR3 sequences, around 33% of them appearing once. The chain links TRBV18 to TRBJ2-1; TRBD2 agrees at 8 bases. The sequencing input was cord blood. This sequence was found in a newborn girl in good health. CDR3 loop: CASSPEWSGGHNEQFF. The CDR3 DNA reads as TGTGCCAGCTCACCAGAATGGTCGGGGGGGCACAATGAGCAGTTCTTC.